Below, 15 T cell receptor beta chains from the same sample are listed, as sequenced in a study of blood T cells in healthy people across ages. A sample-barcoded 5' primer and a J-beta primer mix were used in a second PCR of about 7 to 12 cycles. Each CDR3 protein is one row after TCRdb ran MiXCR on the 5' RACE reads. This table holds roughly 1,700,000 distinct CDR3 sequences, 28% found once. The sample taken for sequencing was blood. The receptors derive from a woman aged 30 to 39 in good health.

In this sample, this clonotype turned up many times. The chain combines TRBV7-2 with TRBJ2-7; a weak D match, TRBD1 (5 bases). V lost 2 bases to trimming and J lost 2 bases, with 13 bases between them. Germline V lookup: CDR1 SGHTA, CDR2 FQGNSA. The CDR3 is made up of 15 amino acids. The CDR3 bases are TGTGCCAGCAGCTTAACATGGTACAGGACCTACGAGCAGTACTTC. This gives the protein CASSLTWYRTYEQYF.

The rearrangement uses TRBV12-3 or TRBV12-4 and TRBJ1-4; TRBD1 aligns across 9 bases. V was pared by 7 bases and J by 7 bases, with 4 bases of the junction left unmatched. The CDR3 length is 13 residues. Written as DNA, the CDR3 is TGTGCCAGCATCTTGACAGGGGGTGAAAAACTGTTTTTT. Its protein is CASILTGGEKLFF.

At least ten counts were recorded for this clonotype. The chain recombines TRBV6-2 or TRBV6-3 with TRBJ2-7; TRBD1 is a possible D gene (6 bases). Germline assignment: CDR1 MNHEY and CDR2 SVGEGT. This CDR3 spans 13 amino acids. Trimming took off 2 bases at V and 1 base at J, with 6 bases between the two ends. CDR3 sequence: CASSYTGSYEQYF. The CDR3 bases are TGTGCCAGCAGTTACACAGGGTCCTACGAGCAGTACTTC.

In DNA form, the CDR3 reads TGTGCCAGCAGTTACGGGGCAGGGTCGACTTCAGATACGCAGTATTTT. The encoded protein is CASSYGAGSTSDTQYF. The J gene is TRBJ2-3, the V gene TRBV6-5, with D possibly matching TRBD1 (5 bases). The germline V and J ends were trimmed by 2 bases and 4 bases, with 16 bases remaining between them. Germline V gene sequence: CDR1 MNHEY, CDR2 SVGAGI. The CDR3 is 16 residues long.

This clonotype has only a few counts. The chain links TRBV20-1 to TRBJ2-7; D may be TRBD1 (6 bases). The CDR3 is 14 residues long. In germline, CDR1 is DFQATT, CDR2 SNEGSKA (reference sequence). The V gene lost 4 bases and the J gene lost 2 bases, with 15 bases spanning the gap. CDR3 sequence (DNA): TGCAGTGCTAAACAGGGTCTAAATACCTACGAGCAGTACTTC. Its protein product is CSAKQGLNTYEQYF.

V and J are TRBV20-1 and TRBJ2-7; D is uncertain. Trimming removed 5 bases at V and 6 bases at J, with 17 bases between. CDR3 size: 13 residues. Looked up from germline, CDR1 is DFQATT and CDR2 is SNEGSKA (reference sequence). The CDR3 reads CSAGSRSLGEQYF. CDR3 in DNA: TGCAGTGCTGGCTCCCGCAGTCTGGGCGAGCAGTACTTC.

This rearrangement joins TRBV4-1 to TRBJ2-3; TRBD2 matches 7 bases. Germline trimming cut 4 bases from V and 11 bases from J; bases unmatched to any gene: 3. CDR3 length: 11 residues. CDR1 is MGHRA, CDR2 YSYEKL, per germline. In nucleotides, the CDR3 is TGCGCCAGCAGCCGAGCGGGGAGGCAGTATTTT. Protein: CASSRAGRQYF.

This clonotype was recorded a few times. V and J are TRBV24-1 and TRBJ2-7; D may be TRBD1 (6 bases). Germline V gene data show CDR1 as KGHDR and CDR2 as SFDVKD. V lost 4 bases and J lost 4, with 10 bases in between. The CDR3 is 13 amino acids. The CDR3 loop reads CATSELQGYEQYF. CDR3 coding DNA: TGTGCCACCAGTGAGCTACAGGGTTACGAGCAGTACTTC.

The sample holds a few counts of this clonotype. This chain joins TRBV18 and TRBJ2-1; 7 nucleotides agree with TRBD2. The CDR3 is 15 residues long. Losses at the gene ends were 1 base for V and 4 bases for J; bases not matched to a gene: 4. The germline gives CDR1 KGHSH, CDR2 LQKENI. CDR3 region: CASSPLLAEYNEQFF. The CDR3 DNA follows: TGTGCCAGCTCACCACTCCTAGCGGAATACAATGAGCAGTTCTTC.

The chain employs TRBV7-3 and TRBJ2-1; 10 nucleotides align to TRBD2. V trimming: 5 bases; J trimming: 8 bases; junction bases outside the gene matches: 18. Germline CDR1 and CDR2: SGHTA and FQGTGA. The CDR3 has 18 residues. DNA of the CDR3: TGTGCCAGCAGCGTATCCGGGACTAGCGCGACGCTCCACGATGAGCAGTTCTTC. It is translated as CASSVSGTSATLHDEQFF.

In this sample, this clonotype turned up many times. The chain carries TRBV12-3 or TRBV12-4 and TRBJ1-5; perhaps TRBD1 as D (6 bases). V dropped 2 bases and J dropped 0 bases, with 14 bases sitting between them. The CDR3 totals 17 residues. The CDR3 nucleotides read TGTGCCAGCAGTTTAAGGGGAGGGGGTCGTAGCAATCAGCCCCAGCATTTT. Its translation: CASSLRGGGRSNQPQHF.

V gene TRBV10-2 combines with J gene TRBJ2-1; D is ambiguous. Trimming stripped 3 bases from V and 9 bases from J, with 6 bases between. The CDR3 is made up of 11 amino acids. Germline CDR1 and CDR2: WSHSY and SAAADI. CDR3 sequence: CASSDNGEQFF. The CDR3 DNA reads as TGCGCCAGCAGTGACAACGGTGAGCAGTTCTTC.

This clonotype was recorded a few times. The chain is built from TRBV6-6 and TRBJ1-1, with no clear D. The CDR3 extends over 15 amino acids. Germline CDR1 and CDR2: MNHNY and SVGAGI (reference sequence). Trimming cost V 0 bases and J 0 bases, with 8 bases left between them. For the CDR3, the DNA is TGTGCCAGCAGTTACTCGAACAGATTGAACACTGAAGCTTTCTTT. It codes for CASSYSNRLNTEAFF.

This clonotype was recorded at least ten times. The CDR3 spells CASSRTLAKNIQYF. DNA of the CDR3: TGTGCCAGCAGCAGGACGTTAGCCAAAAACATTCAGTACTTC. The chain uses TRBV27 and TRBJ2-4, with no clear D. CDR1 MNHEY and CDR2 SMNVEV come from the germline V gene (reference sequence). V lost 6 bases and J lost 0, with 9 bases in between. The length of the CDR3 is 14 residues.

This clonotype was recorded at least ten times. This sequence joins TRBV7-6 and TRBJ2-5, with 8 bases aligning to TRBD2. Germline V gene data show CDR1 as SGHVS and CDR2 as FNYEAQ. V trimming: 1 base; J trimming: 7 bases; junction bases outside the gene matches: 5. This CDR3 region has 14 residues. DNA of the CDR3: TGTGCCAGCAGCTTAGGAAGCGGGAGAGGGACCCAGTACTTC. This codes for CASSLGSGRGTQYF.